These 5 T cell receptor beta chains came from one sample sequenced in a study of blood T cell repertoires in COVID-19. TCRdb's table, derived via immunoSEQ multiplex PCR, lists solely in-frame clones and lacks some. This table holds under 250,000 clones, around 80% found once. Input material: peripheral blood. These receptors all come from a woman in her 70s with acute or convalescent COVID-19.

This clone was detected only once. This sequence joins TRBV2 and TRBJ1-1; weak D call: TRBD1 (5 bases). The ends were cut back, 7 bases at V and 5 bases at J, with 8 bases in the middle. CDR1 SNHLY and CDR2 FYNNEI come from the germline V gene. The CDR3 consists of 11 residues. CDR3 loop: CASIGATEAFF. In DNA form, the CDR3 reads TGTGCCAGCATAGGGGCGACTGAAGCTTTCTTT.

The chain links TRBV5-1 to TRBJ2-3; 7 bases line up with TRBD2. The ends lost 4 bases at V and 5 bases at J; junction bases unmatched: 7. The CDR3 sequence is 14 residues long. Germline V lookup: CDR1 SGHRS, CDR2 YFSETQ. The CDR3 sequence is CASSPGGTEDTQYF. The CDR3 DNA reads as TGCGCCAGCAGCCCGGGGGGTACGGAAGATACGCAGTATTTT.

The chain links TRBV2 to TRBJ1-1, with D perhaps matching TRBD1 (5 bases). This CDR3 region has 12 residues. With 7 bases removed from V and 5 bases from J, the gap between germline ends came to 11 bases. Germline V gene data show CDR1 as SNHLY and CDR2 as FYNNEI. The chain's CDR3 is CASTRQTTEAFF. The DNA for the CDR3 is TGTGCCAGCACCCGACAGACGACTGAAGCTTTCTTT.

The count of this clone is one. The chain joins TRBV7-2 to TRBJ2-3; TRBD2 agrees at 7 bases. This CDR3 has 17 amino acids. V shed 1 base, J shed 4 bases, and the junction held 11 bases outside the gene matches. Germline-derived CDR1 and CDR2 are SGHTA and FQGNSA. CDR3 amino acids: CASSLEYGGGGADTQYF. The CDR3 nucleotides are TGTGCCAGCAGCTTAGAGTATGGCGGCGGGGGTGCAGATACGCAGTATTTT.

The genes are TRBV9 and TRBJ1-3, with D possibly being TRBD1 (5 bases). The CDR3 is 18 residues long. In germline, CDR1 is SGDLS, CDR2 YYNGEE. The V gene lost 4 bases and the J gene lost 0 bases, with 20 bases spanning the gap. The CDR3 DNA is TGTGCCAGCAGCCTAAACCCAGTACAGGATATCTCTGGAAACACCATATATTTT. It codes for CASSLNPVQDISGNTIYF.